A selection of T cell receptor beta chains follows, all from one sample in a study of siplizumab effects on memory and regulatory T cells. Sequencing used immunoSEQ multiplex PCR; TCRdb keeps in-frame clones, though not all of them. The sample yields around 100,000 clones, 94% seen once. Sequencing was performed on non-Treg CD4+ T cells sorted from blood. These receptors all stem from a human donor in good health. CDR3s include the opening cysteine and the closing phenylalanine or tryptophan. Each record gives: clone size, V gene, J gene, D gene, CDR3 DNA, CDR3 protein. A D gene is named only where the DNA matches it firmly. Not all rows give a size; the values are once, few, many and, for expanded clones, a class.

.,TRBV10-1,TRBJ2-6,.,TGCGCCAGCAGTGAGGGATCTGGGGCCAACGTCCTGACTTTC,CASSEGSGANVLTF
.,TRBV15,TRBJ2-5,TRBD1,TGTGCCACCAGTAGGACAGGGGCCGGAGAGACCCAGTACTTC,CATSRTGAGETQYF
.,TRBV7-2,TRBJ1-1,.,TGTGCCGCCAGCCCCAACACAGGGATAGCCACTGAAGCTTTCTTT,CAASPNTGIATEAFF
.,TRBV5-4,TRBJ1-1,TRBD1,TGTGCCAGCAGCCAAGATATTCAGGGGGCGTTTATGAACACTGAAGCTTTCTTT,CASSQDIQGAFMNTEAFF
once,TRBV2,TRBJ2-2,.,TGTGCCAACTCAGCAGGGCCAACGAACACCGGGGAGCTGTTTTTT,CANSAGPTNTGELFF
.,TRBV6-1,TRBJ2-1,TRBD2,TGTGCCAGCAGGGGGGGTGGCGGGAGGGACAATGAGCAGTTCTTC,CASRGGGGRDNEQFF
.,TRBV2,TRBJ2-2,.,TGTGCCAGCAGGACCGGGACAAACACCGGGGAGCTGTTTTTT,CASRTGTNTGELFF
.,TRBV7-2,TRBJ1-1,.,TGTGCCAGCAGCTCTTTACACGGGAACACTGAAGCTTTCTTT,CASSSLHGNTEAFF
.,TRBV28,TRBJ2-1,.,TGTGCCAGCAGGGGACCGAACCCGGGCCAGAATGAGCAGTTCTTC,CASRGPNPGQNEQFF
.,TRBV19,TRBJ1-1,TRBD1,TGTGCCAGTAGAAGATCCGACAGGGGGCGCGTAGCTTTCTTT,CASRRSDRGRVAFF
.,TRBV5-1,TRBJ2-5,.,TGCGCCAGCAGGCAGGGAGTGGGAGAGACCCAGTACTTC,CASRQGVGETQYF
.,TRBV5-1,TRBJ2-7,TRBD1,TGCGCCAGCAGCTTATCAATTGACAGGGGCTCCTACGAGCAGTACTTC,CASSLSIDRGSYEQYF
.,TRBV27,TRBJ2-3,TRBD2,TGTGCCAGCAGTCCCCGACTAGCGGGAGATCTGCTTTCCGGCACAGATACGCAGTATTTT,CASSPRLAGDLLSGTDTQYF
.,TRBV28,TRBJ2-2,TRBD1,TGTGCCAGCAGTTTGGACAGGGGCACAAGGAACACCGGGGAGCTGTTTTTT,CASSLDRGTRNTGELFF
once,TRBV9,TRBJ2-3,.,TGTGCCAGCAGCGTAGGCAGCGGTATTTTATCAGATACGCAGTATTTT,CASSVGSGILSDTQYF
.,TRBV2,TRBJ2-7,TRBD2,TGTGCCAGCAGCGCCACTAGCGGGAGCTCCCCGTACTTC,CASSATSGSSPYF
.,TRBV4-2,TRBJ2-1,TRBD2,TGTGCCAGCAGCCATCCCGAGGCGGGAGTGACGAATGAGCAGTTCTTC,CASSHPEAGVTNEQFF
.,TRBV30,TRBJ1-5,.,TGTGCCTGGAGTGGGGGGGGAGACCAGCCCCAGCATTTT,CAWSGGGDQPQHF
.,TRBV7-9,TRBJ2-2,.,TGTGCCAGCAGCTTAGGAGGACAGATCACCGGGGAGCTGTTTTTT,CASSLGGQITGELFF
.,TRBV18,TRBJ1-1,.,TGTGCCAGCTCGTTGTTTGGAGGAGACACTGAAGCTTTCTTT,CASSLFGGDTEAFF
.,TRBV2,TRBJ1-2,.,TGTGCCAGCAGTGGAGGACCTCAACGGGGGAGAGGCTACACCTTC,CASSGGPQRGRGYTF
.,TRBV2,TRBJ2-6,.,TGTGCCAGCACCCTGGGGGGCCTCGGGGGCTCTGGGGCCAACGTCCTGACTTTC,CASTLGGLGGSGANVLTF
once,TRBV5-1,TRBJ2-5,.,TGCGCCAGCAGCTTGGGCTCCCCGAACGGGGAGACCCAGTACTTC,CASSLGSPNGETQYF
.,TRBV7-6,TRBJ2-5,.,TGTGCCAGCAGCTGGCAGGAAGAGACCCAGTACTTC,CASSWQEETQYF
.,TRBV27,TRBJ2-2,TRBD1,TGTGCCAGCAGAAACCCACAGGGGGCCGGGGAGCTGTTTTTT,CASRNPQGAGELFF
.,TRBV6-5,TRBJ1-5,.,TGTGCCAGCAGTTACTCGTTCGGTAGCAATCAGCCCCAGCATTTT,CASSYSFGSNQPQHF
.,TRBV5-4,TRBJ2-7,TRBD2,TGTGCCAGCAGCCAAGGACTAGCGGAGTTCTACGAGCAGTACTTC,CASSQGLAEFYEQYF
.,TRBV11-1,TRBJ2-2,TRBD1,TGTGCCAGCAGCCGGACAGGGTACACCGGGGAGCTGTTTTTT,CASSRTGYTGELFF
.,TRBV2,TRBJ1-5,.,TGTGCCAGCAGTGAGGGGGGGGCCAGCAATCAGCCCCAGCATTTT,CASSEGGASNQPQHF
.,TRBV2,TRBJ2-1,.,TGTGCCAGCACCCCCATGGCGGGGAGGACCTACAATGAGCAGTTCTTC,CASTPMAGRTYNEQFF
few,TRBV10-1,TRBJ2-3,TRBD1,TGCGCCAGCGGCGCCGACAGGGGTTATGCAGATACGCAGTATTTT,CASGADRGYADTQYF
.,TRBV27,TRBJ2-5,TRBD2,TGTGCCAGCAGTTCCCCGGGACTAGCGGGAAGGGAGACCCAGTACTTC,CASSSPGLAGRETQYF
.,TRBV30,TRBJ1-1,.,TGTGCCTGGAGTCCAAACACAGGGTTGCGCACTGAAGCTTTCTTT,CAWSPNTGLRTEAFF
once,TRBV23-1,TRBJ2-2,.,TGCGCCAGCAGTCAATCGCCGGGGAGAGACATTCGGGGCACCGGGGAGCTGTTTTTT,CASSQSPGRDIRGTGELFF
.,TRBV6-1,TRBJ2-3,TRBD2,TGTGCCAGCAGTGAAGGAGCGGGGGACATACGAGATACGCAGTATTTT,CASSEGAGDIRDTQYF
.,TRBV27,TRBJ1-5,.,TGTGCCAGCAGTTTATCGGCCTTCAGGGGAAGCAATCAGCCCCAGCATTTT,CASSLSAFRGSNQPQHF